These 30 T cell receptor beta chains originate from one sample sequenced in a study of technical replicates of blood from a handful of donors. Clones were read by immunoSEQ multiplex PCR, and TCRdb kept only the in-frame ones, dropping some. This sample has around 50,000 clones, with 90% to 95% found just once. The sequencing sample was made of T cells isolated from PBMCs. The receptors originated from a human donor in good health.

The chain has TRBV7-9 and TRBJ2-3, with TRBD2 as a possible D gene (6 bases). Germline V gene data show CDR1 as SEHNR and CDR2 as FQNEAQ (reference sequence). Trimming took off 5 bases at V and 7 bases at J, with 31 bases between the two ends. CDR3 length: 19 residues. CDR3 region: CASSPHPGGTGELAHTQYF. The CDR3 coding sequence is TGTGCCAGCAGCCCGCACCCCGGAGGGACGGGGGAATTGGCGCATACGCAGTATTTT.

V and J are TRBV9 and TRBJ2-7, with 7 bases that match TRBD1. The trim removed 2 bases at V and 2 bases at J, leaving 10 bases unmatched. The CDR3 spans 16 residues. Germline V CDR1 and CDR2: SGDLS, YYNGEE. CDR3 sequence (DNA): TGTGCCAGCAGCGTGGGGACAGCAGGGCACGCCTACGAGCAGTACTTC. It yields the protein CASSVGTAGHAYEQYF.

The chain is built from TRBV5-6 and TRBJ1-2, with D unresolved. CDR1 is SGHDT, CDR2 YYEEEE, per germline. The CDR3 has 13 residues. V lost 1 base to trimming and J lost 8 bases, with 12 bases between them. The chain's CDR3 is CASSLFGLRGYTF. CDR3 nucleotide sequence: TGTGCCAGCAGCTTGTTTGGGTTGCGGGGCTACACCTTC.

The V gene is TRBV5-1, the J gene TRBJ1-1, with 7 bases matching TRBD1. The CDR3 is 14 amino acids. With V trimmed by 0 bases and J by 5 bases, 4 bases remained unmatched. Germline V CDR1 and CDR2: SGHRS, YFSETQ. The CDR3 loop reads CASSLDRGQTEAFF. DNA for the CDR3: TGCGCCAGCAGCTTGGATAGGGGGCAGACTGAAGCTTTCTTT.

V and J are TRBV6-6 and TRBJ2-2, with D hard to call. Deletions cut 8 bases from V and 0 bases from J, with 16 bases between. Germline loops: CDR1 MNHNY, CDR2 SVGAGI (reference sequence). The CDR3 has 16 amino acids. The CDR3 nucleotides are TGTGCCAGCTTAACGTGGCGGAACACGAACACCGGGGAGCTGTTTTTT. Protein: CASLTWRNTNTGELFF.

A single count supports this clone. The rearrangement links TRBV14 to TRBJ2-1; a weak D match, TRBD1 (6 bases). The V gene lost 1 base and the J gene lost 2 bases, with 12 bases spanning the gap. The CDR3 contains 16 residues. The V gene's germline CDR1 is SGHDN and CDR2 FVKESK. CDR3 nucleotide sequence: TGTGCCAGCAGCCAAGCCGGGACATTAACCTACAATGAGCAGTTCTTC. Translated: CASSQAGTLTYNEQFF.

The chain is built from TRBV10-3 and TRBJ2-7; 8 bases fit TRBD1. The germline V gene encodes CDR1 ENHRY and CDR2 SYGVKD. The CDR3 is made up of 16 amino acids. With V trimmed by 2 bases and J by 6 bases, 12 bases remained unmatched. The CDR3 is CAISEGAGQGAGEQYF. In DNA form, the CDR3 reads TGTGCCATCAGTGAGGGTGCGGGGCAGGGGGCCGGCGAGCAGTACTTC.

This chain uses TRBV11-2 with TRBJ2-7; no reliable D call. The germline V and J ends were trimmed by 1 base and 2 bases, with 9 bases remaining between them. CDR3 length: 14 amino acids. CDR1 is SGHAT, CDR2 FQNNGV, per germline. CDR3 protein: CASSLAHQTYEQYF. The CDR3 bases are TGTGCCAGCAGCTTAGCCCATCAAACCTACGAGCAGTACTTC. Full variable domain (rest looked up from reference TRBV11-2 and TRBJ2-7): EAGVAQSPRYKIIEKRQSVAFWCNPISGHATLYWYQQILGQGPKLLIQFQNNGVVDDSQLPKDRFSAERLKGVDSTLKIQPAKLEDSAVYLCASSLAHQTYEQYFGPGTRLTVT.

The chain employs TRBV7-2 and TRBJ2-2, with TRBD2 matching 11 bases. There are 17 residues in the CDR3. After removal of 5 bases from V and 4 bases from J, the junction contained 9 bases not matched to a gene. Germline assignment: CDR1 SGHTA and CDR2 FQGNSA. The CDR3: CASSPHSGGAGTGELFF. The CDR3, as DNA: TGTGCCAGCAGCCCCCATAGCGGGGGGGCGGGCACCGGGGAGCTGTTTTTT.

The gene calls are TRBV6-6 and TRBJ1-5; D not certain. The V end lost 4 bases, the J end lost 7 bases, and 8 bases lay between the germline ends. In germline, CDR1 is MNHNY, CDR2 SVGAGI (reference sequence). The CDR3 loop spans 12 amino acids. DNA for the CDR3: TGTGCCAGCAGTTCCGGGGAGCAGCCCCAGCATTTT. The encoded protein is CASSSGEQPQHF.

DNA of the CDR3: TGCGCCAGCAGCTTGGCCACTAACTACGAGCAGTACTTC. This encodes CASSLATNYEQYF. The rearrangement uses TRBV5-1 and TRBJ2-7; D remains unclear. Germline values: CDR1 SGHRS, CDR2 YFSETQ. V was clipped by 0 bases and J by 3 bases, with 7 bases between them. The CDR3 is 13 residues long.

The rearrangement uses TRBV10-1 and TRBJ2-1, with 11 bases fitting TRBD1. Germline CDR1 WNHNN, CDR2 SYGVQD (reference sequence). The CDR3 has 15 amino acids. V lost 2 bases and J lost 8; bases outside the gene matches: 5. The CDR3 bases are TGCGCCAGCAGTGAGCCTGGACAGGGGGCCCATGAGCAGTTCTTC. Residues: CASSEPGQGAHEQFF.

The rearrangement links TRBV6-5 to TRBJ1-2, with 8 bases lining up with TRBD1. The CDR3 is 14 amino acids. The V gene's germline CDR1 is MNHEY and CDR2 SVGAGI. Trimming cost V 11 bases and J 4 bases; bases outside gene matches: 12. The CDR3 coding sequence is TGTGCCTCTAGGTCAGGGGGCGCGGTCTATGGCTACACCTTC. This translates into CASRSGGAVYGYTF.

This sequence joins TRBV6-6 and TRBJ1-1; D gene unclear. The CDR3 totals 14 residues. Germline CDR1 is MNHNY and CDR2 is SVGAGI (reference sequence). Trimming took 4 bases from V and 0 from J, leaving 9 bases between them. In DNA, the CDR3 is TGTGCCAGCAGTTCCCCCTCTTTGAACACTGAAGCTTTCTTT. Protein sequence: CASSSPSLNTEAFF.

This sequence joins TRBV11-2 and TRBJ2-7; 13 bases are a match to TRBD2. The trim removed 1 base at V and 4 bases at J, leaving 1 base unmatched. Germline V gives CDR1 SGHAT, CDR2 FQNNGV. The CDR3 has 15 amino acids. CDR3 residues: CASSLGTSGSYEQYF. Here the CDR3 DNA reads TGTGCCAGCAGCTTAGGGACTAGCGGGAGTTACGAGCAGTACTTC.

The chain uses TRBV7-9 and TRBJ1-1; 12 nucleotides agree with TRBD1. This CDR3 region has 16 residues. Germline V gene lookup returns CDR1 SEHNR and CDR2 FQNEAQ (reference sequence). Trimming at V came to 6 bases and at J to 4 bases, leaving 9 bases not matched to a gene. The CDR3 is CASSSPGQGAATEAFF. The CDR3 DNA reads TGTGCCAGCAGTTCCCCGGGACAGGGGGCGGCCACTGAAGCTTTCTTT.

CDR3: CASSRDSNSYEQYF. CDR3 coding DNA: TGCGCCAGCAGCAGGGACAGCAACTCCTACGAGCAGTACTTC. The V gene is TRBV5-1, the J gene TRBJ2-7, with 7 bases aligning to TRBD1. Per germline, CDR1 SGHRS and CDR2 YFSETQ. The V segment lost 4 bases and the J segment 0 bases; nucleotides outside the gene matches: 4. This CDR3 contains 14 residues. Full variable domain (rest looked up from reference TRBV5-1 and TRBJ2-7): KAGVTQTPRYLIKTRGQQVTLSCSPISGHRSVSWYQQTPGQGLQFLFEYFSETQRNKGNFPGRFSGRQFSNSRSEMNVSTLELGDSALYLCASSRDSNSYEQYFGPGTRLTVT.

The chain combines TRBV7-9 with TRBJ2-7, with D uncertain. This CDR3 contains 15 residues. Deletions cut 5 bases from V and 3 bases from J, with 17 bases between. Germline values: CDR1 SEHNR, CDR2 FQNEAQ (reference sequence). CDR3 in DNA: TGTGCCAGCAGCATCCCAGGTGGGCAGGACTACGAGCAGTACTTC. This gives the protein CASSIPGGQDYEQYF.

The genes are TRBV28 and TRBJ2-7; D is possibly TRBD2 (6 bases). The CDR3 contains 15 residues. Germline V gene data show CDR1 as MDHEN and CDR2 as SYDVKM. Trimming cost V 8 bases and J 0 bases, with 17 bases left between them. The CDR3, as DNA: TGTGCCAGCCTCGGGTGGCGGGATATCTCCTACGAGCAGTACTTC. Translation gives CASLGWRDISYEQYF.

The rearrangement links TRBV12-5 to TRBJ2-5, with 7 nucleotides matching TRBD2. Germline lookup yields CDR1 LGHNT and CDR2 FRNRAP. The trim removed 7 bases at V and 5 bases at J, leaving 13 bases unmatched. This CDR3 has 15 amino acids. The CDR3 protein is CASAERGDRWETQYF. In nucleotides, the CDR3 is TGTGCTAGTGCCGAACGGGGGGACCGCTGGGAGACCCAGTACTTC.

CDR3 sequence: CASSERQGNDGYTF. The DNA of the CDR3 is TGTGCCAGCTCAGAGAGACAGGGGAATGATGGCTACACCTTC. The chain uses TRBV18 and TRBJ1-2; 8 nucleotides agree with TRBD1. Germline V gene sequence: CDR1 KGHSH, CDR2 LQKENI. The CDR3 runs to 14 residues. The ends lost 5 bases at V and 6 bases at J; junction bases unmatched: 8.

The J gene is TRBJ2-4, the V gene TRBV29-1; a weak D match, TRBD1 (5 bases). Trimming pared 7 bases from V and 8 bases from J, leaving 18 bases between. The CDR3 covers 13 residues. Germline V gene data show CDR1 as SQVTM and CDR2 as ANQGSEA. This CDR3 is CSGNWAGSDIQYF. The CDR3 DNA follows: TGCAGCGGCAATTGGGCAGGGTCGGACATTCAGTACTTC. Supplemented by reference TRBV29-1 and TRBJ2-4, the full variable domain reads SAVISQKPSRDICQRGTSLTIQCQVDSQVTMMFWYRQQPGQSLTLIATANQGSEATYESGFVIDKFPISRPNLTFSTLTVSNMSPEDSSIYLCSGNWAGSDIQYFGAGTRLSVL.

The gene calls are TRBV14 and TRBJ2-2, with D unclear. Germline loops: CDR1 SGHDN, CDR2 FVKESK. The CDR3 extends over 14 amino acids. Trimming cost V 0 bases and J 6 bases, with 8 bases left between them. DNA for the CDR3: TGTGCCAGCAGCCAAGAGAGATACGCCGGGGAGCTGTTTTTT. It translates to CASSQERYAGELFF.

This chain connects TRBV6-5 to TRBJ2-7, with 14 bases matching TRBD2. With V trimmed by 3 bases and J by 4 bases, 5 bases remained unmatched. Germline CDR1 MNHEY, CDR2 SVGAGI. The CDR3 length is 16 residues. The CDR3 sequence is CASSYGLAGGRYEQYF. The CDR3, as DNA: TGTGCCAGCAGTTATGGACTAGCGGGAGGTCGGTACGAGCAGTACTTC.

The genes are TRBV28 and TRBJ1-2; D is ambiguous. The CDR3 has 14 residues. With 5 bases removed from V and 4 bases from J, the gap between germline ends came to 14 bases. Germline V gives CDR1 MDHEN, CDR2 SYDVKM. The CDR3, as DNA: TGTGCCAGCAGTCCCCAGACAAGGATCTATGGCTACACCTTC. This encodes CASSPQTRIYGYTF.

The CDR3 DNA reads TGTGCCACGGGAGAAAGGTCCTACGAGCAGTACTTC. Its protein is CATGERSYEQYF. This chain joins TRBV7-8 and TRBJ2-7; TRBD2 is a possible D gene (6 bases). The CDR3 sequence is 12 residues long. With 10 bases removed from V and 1 base from J, the gap between germline ends came to 11 bases. Germline CDR1 and CDR2: SGHVS and FQNEAQ.

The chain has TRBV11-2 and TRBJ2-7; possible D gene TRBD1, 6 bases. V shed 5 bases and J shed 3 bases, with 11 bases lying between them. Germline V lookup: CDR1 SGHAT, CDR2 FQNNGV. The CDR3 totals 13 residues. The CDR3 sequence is CASSRIGGYEQYF. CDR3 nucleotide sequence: TGTGCCAGCAGCAGGATAGGGGGCTACGAGCAGTACTTC.

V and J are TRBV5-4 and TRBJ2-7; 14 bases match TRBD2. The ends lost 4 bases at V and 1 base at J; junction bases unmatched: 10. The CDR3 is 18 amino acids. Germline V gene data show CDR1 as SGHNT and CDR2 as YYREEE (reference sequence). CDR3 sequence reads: CASSLRLAGGLGSYEQYF. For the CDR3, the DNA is TGTGCCAGCAGCCTAAGACTAGCGGGAGGGTTGGGGTCCTACGAGCAGTACTTC.

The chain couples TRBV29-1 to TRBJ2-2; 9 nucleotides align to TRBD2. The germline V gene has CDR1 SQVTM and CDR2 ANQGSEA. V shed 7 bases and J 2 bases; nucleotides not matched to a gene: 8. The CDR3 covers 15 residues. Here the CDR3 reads CSAMTSGDNTGELFF. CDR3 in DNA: TGCAGCGCCATGACTAGCGGCGATAACACCGGGGAGCTGTTTTTT.

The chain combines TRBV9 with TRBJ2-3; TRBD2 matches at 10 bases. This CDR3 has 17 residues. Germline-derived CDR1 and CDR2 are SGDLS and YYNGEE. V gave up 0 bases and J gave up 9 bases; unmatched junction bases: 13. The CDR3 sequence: CASSVALSGGGPGTQYF. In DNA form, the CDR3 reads TGTGCCAGCAGCGTAGCATTGAGCGGGGGGGGGCCCGGGACGCAGTATTTT.